The present T cell receptor beta chain was sequenced within a study of blood T cell repertoires in COVID-19. Study-wide background: Sources were T cells, B-cell-depleted T cells, or PBMCs; the material itself was cDNA or gDNA.

CDR3 length: 15 residues. The V segment lost 2 bases and the J segment 2 bases; nucleotides outside the gene matches: 1. Looked up from germline, CDR1 is SGHTA and CDR2 is FQGTGA. Here immunoSEQ multiplex PCR was the method, and the copy in TCRdb shows in-frame clones only, minus some. The table shows approximately 300,000 clones, with around nine tenths occurring only once. Seattle's enrolled individuals joined amid active infection and were then monitored longitudinally. The sample comprised peripheral blood. The clonotype comes from a woman aged 25 to 39 with COVID-19, enrolled during active disease. J is TRBJ2-2 and V is TRBV7-3, with 8 bases fitting TRBD1. The CDR3 DNA reads as TGTGCCAGCAGCTTAGGACAGGGAAACACCGGGGAGCTGTTTTTT. Protein: CASSLGQGNTGELFF.